A single TCR beta chain is shown here with its context. V lost 2 bases and J lost 8, with 15 bases in between. Germline V CDR1 and CDR2: MNHEY, SMNVEV (reference sequence). There are 14 residues in the CDR3. The entry originates in a study of OX40 agonist ivuxolimab in advanced cancers. Clones were read by immunoSEQ multiplex PCR, and TCRdb kept only the in-frame ones, dropping some. This table holds some 25,000 clones, around 85% found once. This chain joins TRBV27 and TRBJ1-2; D is ambiguous. Sequenced here: CD4+ or CD8+ T cells sorted from blood, sampled in a trial of the OX40 agonist ivuxolimab. The TCR originated in an adult with an advanced solid tumor such as melanoma, head and neck, liver or kidney cancer. DNA of the CDR3: TGTGCCAGCAGTTTAACCCCACGCGGGGAGGGCTACACCTTC. Translation: CASSLTPRGEGYTF.